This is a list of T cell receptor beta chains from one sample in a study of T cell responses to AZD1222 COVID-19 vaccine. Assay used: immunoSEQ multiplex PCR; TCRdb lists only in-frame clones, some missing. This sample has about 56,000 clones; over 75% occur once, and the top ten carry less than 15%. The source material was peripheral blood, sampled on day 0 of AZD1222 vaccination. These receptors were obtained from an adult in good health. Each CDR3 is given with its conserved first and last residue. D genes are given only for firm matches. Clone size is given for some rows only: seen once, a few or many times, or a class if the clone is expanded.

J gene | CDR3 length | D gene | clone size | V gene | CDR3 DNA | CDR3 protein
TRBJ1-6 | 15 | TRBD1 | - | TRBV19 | TGTGCCAGTAGTATAGCAAAGGGGGCCAATTCACCCCTCCACTTT | CASSIAKGANSPLHF
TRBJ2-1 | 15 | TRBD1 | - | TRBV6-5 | TGTGCCAGCAATCTACAGGGGGTAGCCTACAATGAGCAGTTCTTC | CASNLQGVAYNEQFF
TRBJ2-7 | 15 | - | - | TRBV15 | TGTGCCACCAGCAGAGATAAGGGCAGGGTCCACGAGCAGTACTTC | CATSRDKGRVHEQYF
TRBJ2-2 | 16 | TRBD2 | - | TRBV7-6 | TGTGCCAGCGGCCCCACGGGGGGGGGCTTCACCGGGGAGCTGTTTTTT | CASGPTGGGFTGELFF
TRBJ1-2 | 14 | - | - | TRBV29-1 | TGCAGCGTTGAAGGACATAACCGTAACTATGGCTACACCTTC | CSVEGHNRNYGYTF
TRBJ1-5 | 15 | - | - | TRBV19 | TGTGCCAGTAGTATGTCAGCCGGCGGAAATCAGCCCCAGCATTTT | CASSMSAGGNQPQHF
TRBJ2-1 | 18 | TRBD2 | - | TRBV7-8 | TGTGCCAGCAGCTTTCGGGGGGTCCCCTTAAGCTCCTACAATGAGCAGTTCTTC | CASSFRGVPLSSYNEQFF
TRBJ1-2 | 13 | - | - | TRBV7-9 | TGTGCCAGCAGCTCATCGATGGGGGGTGGCTACACCTTC | CASSSSMGGGYTF
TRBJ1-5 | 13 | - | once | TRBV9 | TGTGCCAGCAGCGTAGATGAGGATCAGCCCCAGCATTTT | CASSVDEDQPQHF
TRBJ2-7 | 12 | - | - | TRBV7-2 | TGTGCCAGCAGCCTGGGTCCCCACGAGCAGTACTTC | CASSLGPHEQYF
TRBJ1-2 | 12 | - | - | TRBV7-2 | TGTGCCAGCAGCTTAGTGAACTATGGCTACACCTTC | CASSLVNYGYTF
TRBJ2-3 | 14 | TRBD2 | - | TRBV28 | TGTGCCAGCAGTAAGGCGGGGGGCACAGATACGCAGTATTTT | CASSKAGGTDTQYF
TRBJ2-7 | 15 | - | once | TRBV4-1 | TGTGCCAGCAGCCAAGATGGTACAGATTTCTACGAGCAGTACTTC | CASSQDGTDFYEQYF
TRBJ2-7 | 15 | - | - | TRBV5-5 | TGTGCCAGCAGCCCGATCCCGGTTCTCCGATACGAGCAGTACTTC | CASSPIPVLRYEQYF
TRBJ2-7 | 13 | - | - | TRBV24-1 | TGTGCCACCAGTGCTCCGGGGGCCTACGAGCAGTACTTC | CATSAPGAYEQYF
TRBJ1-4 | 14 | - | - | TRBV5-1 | TGCGCCAGCAGCCGAGGGGCGGTTAATGAAAAACTGTTTTTT | CASSRGAVNEKLFF
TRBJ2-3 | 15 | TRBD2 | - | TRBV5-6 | TGTGCCAGCAGTTCTAGCGGGGGGGCCCCAGATACGCAGTATTTT | CASSSSGGAPDTQYF
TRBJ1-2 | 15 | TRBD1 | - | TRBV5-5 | TGTGCCAGCAGCCGGGACAGGGGTCTCCTCGGAGGCTACACCTTC | CASSRDRGLLGGYTF
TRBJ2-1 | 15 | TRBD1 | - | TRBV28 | TGTGCCAGCACCGGTCCTCAGGGGGTTTCGGATGAGCAGTTCTTC | CASTGPQGVSDEQFF
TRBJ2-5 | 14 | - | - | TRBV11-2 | TGTGCCAGCAGCTTTGCCAGCGGACAAGAGACCCAGTACTTC | CASSFASGQETQYF
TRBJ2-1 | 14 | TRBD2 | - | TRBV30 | TGTGCCTGGAGTGTTGGGACTACCCACAATGAGCAGTTCTTC | CAWSVGTTHNEQFF
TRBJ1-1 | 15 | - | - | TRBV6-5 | TGTGCCAGCAGTCGGCCGGGCCGCATCGCCACTGAAGCTTTCTTT | CASSRPGRIATEAFF
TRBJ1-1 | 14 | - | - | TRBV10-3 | TGTGCCATCAGTGAGGCGACCAGGGGACCTGAAGCTTTCTTT | CAISEATRGPEAFF
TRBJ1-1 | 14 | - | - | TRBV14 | TGTGCCAGCAGCCACGCCTCGTACGTGGGACAAGCTTTCTTT | CASSHASYVGQAFF
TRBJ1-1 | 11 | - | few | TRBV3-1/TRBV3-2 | TGTGCCAGCAGCCAAGGGCCTGAAGCTTTCTTT | CASSQGPEAFF
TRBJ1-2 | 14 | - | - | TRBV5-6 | TGTGCCAGCGGTGGGGGAACAGACTATTATGGCTACACCTTC | CASGGGTDYYGYTF
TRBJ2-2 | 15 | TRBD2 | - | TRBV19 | TGTGCCAGTAGTACGAGGACTAGCCCCACCGGGGAGCTGTTTTTT | CASSTRTSPTGELFF
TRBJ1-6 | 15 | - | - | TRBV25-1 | TGTGCCAGCAGTGAAGAGGGTCCCTATAATTCACCCCTCCACTTT | CASSEEGPYNSPLHF
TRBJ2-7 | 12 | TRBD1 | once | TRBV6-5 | TGTGCCAGCACCCACAGGGGCTACGAGCAGTACTTC | CASTHRGYEQYF
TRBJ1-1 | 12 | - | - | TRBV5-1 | TGCGCCAGCAGACTCGCGGGGACTGAAGCTTTCTTT | CASRLAGTEAFF
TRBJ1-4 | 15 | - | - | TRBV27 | TGTGCCAGCAGTCTTATCGGGGCAACTAATGAAAAACTGTTTTTT | CASSLIGATNEKLFF
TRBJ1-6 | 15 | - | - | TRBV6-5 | TGTGCCAGCACGACCGAGAGCTCCTATAATTCACCCCTCCACTTT | CASTTESSYNSPLHF
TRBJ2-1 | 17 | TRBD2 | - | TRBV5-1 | TGCGCCAGCAGCTTGGGATTAAGCGGGGGGTCACACAATGAGCAGTTCTTC | CASSLGLSGGSHNEQFF
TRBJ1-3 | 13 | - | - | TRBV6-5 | TGTGCCAGCCGAACTGGGGGTGGCAACACCATATATTTT | CASRTGGGNTIYF
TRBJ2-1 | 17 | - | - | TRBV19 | TGTGCCAGTAGTATAGGGAGGACGGGGAGCTCCTACAATGAGCAGTTCTTC | CASSIGRTGSSYNEQFF
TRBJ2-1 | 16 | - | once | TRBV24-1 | TGTGCCACCAGTGATTTCACTGGATTTGGGTACAATGAGCAGTTCTTC | CATSDFTGFGYNEQFF
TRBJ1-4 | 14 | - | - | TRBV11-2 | TGTGCCAGCAGCTTACGGGGAACTAATGAAAAACTGTTTTTT | CASSLRGTNEKLFF
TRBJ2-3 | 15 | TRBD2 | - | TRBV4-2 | TGTGCCAGCAGCTCGCGGGGGGCAACGGGAGATACGCAGTATTTT | CASSSRGATGDTQYF
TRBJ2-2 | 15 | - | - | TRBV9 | TGTGCCAGCAGCGTAGCGAGCGGTAACACCGGGGAGCTGTTTTTT | CASSVASGNTGELFF
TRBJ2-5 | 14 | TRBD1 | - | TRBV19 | TGTGCCAGTAGTAAGGGACAGGGTGTAGAGACCCAGTACTTC | CASSKGQGVETQYF
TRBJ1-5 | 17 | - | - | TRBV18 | TGTGCCAGCTCACTACCTTCCAGGGGCCCCCCATCTCAGCCCCAGCATTTT | CASSLPSRGPPSQPQHF
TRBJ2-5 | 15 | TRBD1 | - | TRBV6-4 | TGTGCCAGCAGTGACCCACAGGGGAATCAAGAGACCCAGTACTTC | CASSDPQGNQETQYF
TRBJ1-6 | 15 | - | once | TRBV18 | TGTGCCAGCTCCCACAACAGGGATAGCAATTCACCCCTCCACTTT | CASSHNRDSNSPLHF
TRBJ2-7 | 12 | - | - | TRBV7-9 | TGTGCCAGCAGCTTGATGCTGAACGAGCAGTACTTC | CASSLMLNEQYF
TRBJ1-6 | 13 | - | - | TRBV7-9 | TGTGCCAGCAGCACACAGGGAAATTCACCCCTCCACTTT | CASSTQGNSPLHF
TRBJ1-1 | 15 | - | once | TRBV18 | TGTGCCAGCTCACCTCTGGAGTTAAGGGACACTGAAGCTTTCTTT | CASSPLELRDTEAFF
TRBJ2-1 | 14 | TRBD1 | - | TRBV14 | TGTGCCAGCAGCCTCCTACAGGGGTACAATGAGCAGTTCTTC | CASSLLQGYNEQFF
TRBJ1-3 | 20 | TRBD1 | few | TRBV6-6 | TGTGCCAGCAGCCACGACCAACCGGGACAGGTGATTTACTCTGGAAACACCATATATTTT | CASSHDQPGQVIYSGNTIYF